Presented here are 25 T cell receptor beta chains from one specimen sequenced in a study of CD8 T cells in Susac syndrome. 0.5 to 1 ug RNA was reverse transcribed with random hexamers. TCRdb re-derived calls from the immunoSEQ multiplex PCR reads in MiXCR, one entry per CDR3 protein. This table holds 210,000 or so distinct CDR3 sequences, less than 95% found once. The sample was CD4+ T cells from PBMCs. The source is a human donor with Susac syndrome.

This sequence joins TRBV12-3 or TRBV12-4 and TRBJ1-2; D gene ambiguous. There are 13 residues in the CDR3. The V gene lost 2 bases and the J gene lost 4 bases, with 8 bases spanning the gap. CDR3 nucleotides: TGTGCCAGCAGTTTAAACGGTCCCTATGGCTACACCTTC. This codes for CASSLNGPYGYTF.

The sample holds one count of this clonotype. The J gene is TRBJ2-3, the V gene TRBV15; D call uncertain. Germline CDR1 and CDR2: LNHNV and YYDKDF (reference sequence). Trimming stripped 0 bases from V and 1 base from J, with 14 bases between. The CDR3 extends over 17 amino acids. The DNA of the CDR3 is TGTGCCACCAGCAGAGATTGGGAAAACCAGGGCACAGATACGCAGTATTTT. Amino acids: CATSRDWENQGTDTQYF.

The chain is built from TRBV30 and TRBJ1-2; D remains unclear. From germline, CDR1 is GTSNPN and CDR2 SVGIG (reference sequence). The length of the CDR3 is 15 residues. V was cut by 6 bases and J by 4 bases, with 21 bases left in between. CDR3 region: CACSRVPPTSYGYTF. CDR3 nucleotide sequence: TGTGCCTGCTCCCGGGTCCCTCCTACTAGCTATGGCTACACCTTC.

This clonotype appeared a single time. The genes are TRBV9 and TRBJ1-6, with TRBD1 identical over 8 bases. Trimming cost V 3 bases and J 3 bases; bases outside gene matches: 2. CDR1 is SGDLS, CDR2 YYNGEE, per germline. This CDR3 has 15 residues. The chain's CDR3 is CASSEGQVYNSPLHF. Written as DNA, the CDR3 is TGTGCCAGCAGCGAGGGACAGGTCTATAATTCACCCCTCCACTTT.

The V gene is TRBV20-1, the J gene TRBJ1-2, with 8 bases fitting TRBD1. V trimming: 4 bases; J trimming: 1 base; junction bases outside the gene matches: 8. Germline loops: CDR1 DFQATT, CDR2 SNEGSKA (reference sequence). This CDR3 is built from 15 residues. CDR3 DNA: TGCAGTGCTACGATTAACAGGGGGATTAACTATGGCTACACCTTC. Residues: CSATINRGINYGYTF.

This clonotype was observed once. The chain carries TRBV5-1 and TRBJ1-1; 8 bases map to TRBD1. V dropped 4 bases and J dropped 5; count of bases not matched to a gene: 7. This CDR3 contains 14 residues. Germline V gives CDR1 SGHRS, CDR2 YFSETQ. CDR3 in amino acids: CASSPGTGWTEAFF. The CDR3, as DNA: TGCGCCAGCAGCCCCGGGACAGGTTGGACTGAAGCTTTCTTT.

V is TRBV4-3 and J is TRBJ2-7; no firm D call. The CDR3 sequence is 15 residues long. V was clipped by 1 base and J by 2 bases, with 12 bases between them. Germline CDR1 is LGHNA and CDR2 is YSLEER. The DNA for the CDR3 is TGCGCCAGCAGCCAAGTTCTCAGCAGTACCTACGAGCAGTACTTC. Protein product: CASSQVLSSTYEQYF.

This sequence joins TRBV30 and TRBJ2-7, with D possibly TRBD2 on 6 matching bases. The germline V and J ends were trimmed by 0 bases and 3 bases, with 12 bases remaining between them. Germline values: CDR1 GTSNPN, CDR2 SVGIG (reference sequence). CDR3 length: 14 amino acids. For the CDR3, the DNA is TGTGCCTGGAGTGTGGAGGAGGGAAACTACGAGCAGTACTTC. Its translation: CAWSVEEGNYEQYF.

The gene calls are TRBV7-2 and TRBJ2-2; D is possibly TRBD1 (6 bases). This CDR3 contains 15 residues. V was clipped by 5 bases and J by 0 bases, with 10 bases between them. From germline, CDR1 is SGHTA and CDR2 FQGNSA. The CDR3 spells CASSRDNANTGELFF. The CDR3 nucleotides read TGTGCCAGCAGCCGGGACAATGCGAACACCGGGGAGCTGTTTTTT.

V and J are TRBV25-1 and TRBJ1-6, with no clear D. The germline CDR1 and CDR2 sequences are MGHDK and SYGVNS. Between the trimmed V and J ends, which lost 6 bases and 9 bases, there was a span of 21 bases. The CDR3 is 16 amino acids. CDR3 DNA sequence: TGTGCCAGCAGCGATAATCCTCCCTCCCCGGGTTCACCCCTCCACTTT. Translation: CASSDNPPSPGSPLHF.

CDR3 in DNA: TGTGCCAGCAGCTTACCCGGACAGGGGGCCTACGAGCAGTACTTC. Translation: CASSLPGQGAYEQYF. This chain links TRBV7-2 with TRBJ2-7; 10 nucleotides match TRBD1. J was trimmed by 2 bases and V by 2 bases; bases with no gene match: 3. This CDR3 contains 15 residues. CDR1 and CDR2 from the germline V gene are SGHTA and FQGNSA. Based on the CDR3 plus reference TRBV7-2 and TRBJ2-7, the full variable domain is GAGVSQSPSNKVTEKGKDVELRCDPISGHTALYWYRQSLGQGLEFLIYFQGNSAPDKSGLPSDRFSAERTGGSVSTLTIQRTQQEDSAVYLCASSLPGQGAYEQYFGPGTRLTVT.

The chain employs TRBV7-8 and TRBJ1-3, with 7 bases matching TRBD1. CDR3 length equals 13 residues. In germline, CDR1 is SGHVS, CDR2 FQNEAQ. The trim removed 5 bases at V and 8 bases at J, leaving 6 bases unmatched. CDR3 residues: CASSRGGGYTIYF. The CDR3 DNA reads as TGTGCCAGCAGCCGAGGGGGCGGTTACACCATATATTTT.

The rearrangement uses TRBV30 and TRBJ1-1, with D unresolved. The germline V gene has CDR1 GTSNPN and CDR2 SVGIG (reference sequence). The CDR3 consists of 13 residues. The V end lost 0 bases, the J end lost 0 bases, and 5 bases lay between the germline ends. CDR3 residues: CAWSVTMNTEAFF. DNA for the CDR3: TGTGCCTGGAGTGTCACAATGAACACTGAAGCTTTCTTT.

The V gene is TRBV20-1, the J gene TRBJ1-5; the D gene is possibly TRBD1 (5 bases). This CDR3 comprises 12 residues. Trimming took 4 bases from V and 6 from J, leaving 10 bases between them. Germline CDR1 reads DFQATT; CDR2 reads SNEGSKA (reference sequence). This CDR3 reads CSAMQGPQPQHF. In DNA, the CDR3 is TGCAGTGCTATGCAGGGTCCTCAGCCCCAGCATTTT.

In this sample, this clonotype turned up once. The chain combines TRBV20-1 with TRBJ2-1; tentatively, D is TRBD2 (6 bases). V dropped 6 bases and J dropped 10 bases, with 31 bases sitting between them. CDR1 and CDR2 from the germline V gene are DFQATT and SNEGSKA (reference sequence). This CDR3 contains 17 residues. CDR3 coding DNA: TGCAGTGCCATCCTAACCCTCGGGGGTCCGTCCCTTTGGGAGCAGTTCTTC. Protein: CSAILTLGGPSLWEQFF.

This clonotype has just one count. The J gene is TRBJ1-2, the V gene TRBV12-3 or TRBV12-4; D remains ambiguous. Trimming left V 5 bases short and J 8 bases short, with 9 bases between. The CDR3 is 11 residues long. This CDR3 is CASSATGGYTF. The CDR3 region has the DNA TGTGCCAGCAGTGCCACCGGAGGCTACACCTTC.

The J gene is TRBJ1-2, the V gene TRBV20-1, with TRBD1 identical over 7 bases. The CDR3 has 16 amino acids. The V gene end was trimmed by 0 bases and the J gene end by 4 bases; junction bases not matched to a gene: 11. Germline CDR1 DFQATT, CDR2 SNEGSKA (reference sequence). This chain's CDR3 is CSAREILTGDLYGYTF. The CDR3 bases are TGCAGTGCTAGAGAAATACTTACAGGGGATCTCTATGGCTACACCTTC.

This clonotype was observed once. The rearrangement joins TRBV20-1 to TRBJ2-7; TRBD2 is a possible D gene (6 bases). The CDR3 runs 15 residues. Per the germline V gene, CDR1 is DFQATT and CDR2 is SNEGSKA (reference sequence). Deletions cut 4 bases from V and 4 bases from J, with 20 bases between. The CDR3 DNA follows: TGCAGTGCTACCCCTAGGAGGGGCCCAACTTACGAGCAGTACTTC. Translated, it gives CSATPRRGPTYEQYF.

This chain joins TRBV7-3 and TRBJ2-1; TRBD2 aligns across 10 bases. This CDR3 region has 19 residues. V lost 6 bases, J lost 3 bases, and 17 bases stayed unmatched. The germline V gene encodes CDR1 SGHTA and CDR2 FQGTGA. The CDR3 spells CASSPVPLDASGGYNEQFF. CDR3 nucleotide sequence: TGTGCCAGCAGTCCCGTGCCCCTGGATGCTAGCGGGGGCTACAATGAGCAGTTCTTC.

This chain links TRBV20-1 with TRBJ1-4, with D maybe TRBD1 (5 bases). The CDR3 is 14 amino acids. The V and J ends lost 1 base and 7 bases respectively, with 13 bases between them. Looked up from germline, CDR1 is DFQATT and CDR2 is SNEGSKA (reference sequence). In DNA form, the CDR3 reads TGCAGTGCTAGAGGCGGGACCGAGAGTGAAAAACTGTTTTTT. Protein product: CSARGGTESEKLFF.

This clonotype is a singleton in its sample. The rearrangement uses TRBV29-1 and TRBJ2-7; 10 bases agree with TRBD1. Germline CDR1 SQVTM, CDR2 ANQGSEA. The CDR3 runs to 14 residues. Trimming cost V 4 bases and J 6 bases; bases outside gene matches: 9. The DNA for the CDR3 is TGCAGCGTTGGAGGGGGGACAGGGGATCGCGAGCAGTACTTC. Translation gives CSVGGGTGDREQYF.

This clonotype was counted once. This sequence joins TRBV7-9 and TRBJ1-5; no firm D call. CDR3 length equals 19 residues. Germline V gives CDR1 SEHNR, CDR2 FQNEAQ (reference sequence). Trimming removed 0 bases from V and 0 bases from J, with 18 bases in between. This CDR3 is CASSLAPPGSMYSNQPQHF. The CDR3 nucleotides read TGTGCCAGCAGCTTAGCCCCGCCGGGCAGCATGTATAGCAATCAGCCCCAGCATTTT. Full variable domain (remainder filled in from reference TRBV7-9 and TRBJ1-5): DTGVSQNPRHKITKRGQNVTFRCDPISEHNRLYWYRQTLGQGPEFLTYFQNEAQLEKSRLLSDRFSAERPKGSFSTLEIQRTEQGDSAMYLCASSLAPPGSMYSNQPQHFGDGTRLSIL.

The rearrangement uses TRBV4-1 and TRBJ2-3; D is unclear. Trimming took off 0 bases at V and 1 base at J, with 8 bases between the two ends. This CDR3 is 15 amino acids long. Germline-derived CDR1 and CDR2 are MGHRA and YSYEKL. The CDR3 coding sequence is TGCGCCAGCAGCCAAGATAGACGCGGCACAGATACGCAGTATTTT. Translated, it gives CASSQDRRGTDTQYF.

This clonotype was seen once. This rearrangement joins TRBV15 to TRBJ1-2, with D possibly TRBD1 on 5 matching bases. The V gene lost 1 base and the J gene lost 6 bases, with 12 bases spanning the gap. Per the germline V gene, CDR1 is LNHNV and CDR2 is YYDKDF (reference sequence). The CDR3 is 14 amino acids. The DNA for the CDR3 is TGTGCCACCAGCAGAGGTCAGGGCACCAATGGCTACACCTTC. This encodes CATSRGQGTNGYTF.

The chain employs TRBV18 and TRBJ1-1; D remains ambiguous. Germline values: CDR1 KGHSH, CDR2 LQKENI. The V and J ends lost 0 bases and 8 bases respectively, with 10 bases between them. This CDR3 region has 13 residues. The CDR3 is CASSPPTSLEAFF. CDR3 in DNA: TGTGCCAGCTCACCACCAACCAGCCTCGAAGCTTTCTTT.